This T cell receptor beta chain was captured in a study of blood T cell repertoires in COVID-19. The wider study: T cells, B-cell-depleted T cells, or PBMCs provided the cDNA or gDNA that served as material.

Study members were between about 18 and 100 years old and lived in approximately 25 US regions. Membership in each cohort depended on participant-reported clinical history. In the study's own analysis: Nucleated cell number was recorded as an estimate derived from reference gene primer amplification. Profiled with immunoSEQ multiplex PCR; TCRdb holds only in-frame clones, not every one. V and J calls and clone size are copied from that table; D and trimming were computed from the DNA. The sample has more than 200,000 clones; approximately 80% are singletons. The germline gives CDR1 SGHDN, CDR2 FVKESK. There are 14 residues in the CDR3. With 1 base removed from V and 11 bases from J, the gap between germline ends came to 14 bases.

The rearrangement uses TRBV14 and TRBJ1-4; D not certain. This TCR came from a woman between 35 and 50 years old with acute COVID-19. Input material: PBMCs or T cells enriched from blood (not recorded which). CDR3 region: CASSQARGGKKLFF. DNA for the CDR3: TGTGCCAGCAGCCAAGCACGGGGAGGAAAGAAACTGTTTTTT.